Many counts were recorded for the clone carrying this T cell receptor (beta chain). The blood sample dates from first hyperthyroidism diagnosis, preceding any ophthalmopathy symptoms. Germline V gives CDR1 SGHRS, CDR2 YFSETQ. The CDR3 loop spans 15 amino acids. V lost 0 bases, J lost 1 base, and 10 bases lay in between. The sample originates from a study of T cells in Graves' hyperthyroidism and ophthalmopathy. Amplification yielded TCR beta CDR3 regions, with RNA transcripts as the source. When the TCR CDR3 underwent first-round RT-PCR, the HTBI primer set was used. TCRdb recomputed calls from the multiplex PCR reads with MiXCR, one row per CDR3 protein. This table holds some 600,000 distinct CDR3 sequences, about 15% found once.

The chain is built from TRBV5-1 and TRBJ1-1, with D uncertain. Sequenced sample: blood. The TCR originated in a woman between 25 and 40 years old with Graves' hyperthyroidism that later progressed to Graves' ophthalmopathy. The CDR3 nucleotides read TGCGCCAGCAGCTTGGAATCCCCAGAGAACACTGAAGCTTTCTTT. It yields the protein CASSLESPENTEAFF.